The clone carrying this T cell receptor beta chain has only a few counts. Its antigen is as yet unknown. The source of the sample is a study of cytomegalovirus exposure and HLA in healthy donors. The PCR made use of 60 Vbeta and 13 Jbeta primers. The protocol was immunoSEQ multiplex PCR, while the TCRdb copy is restricted to in-frame clones and leaves out a portion. In the table there are around 210,000 clones, around 77% of which are singletons. Trimming stripped 0 bases from V and 7 bases from J, with 11 bases between. Germline loops: CDR1 SGHRS, CDR2 YFSETQ. The CDR3 runs to 14 residues. Broader study findings: Immune exposure information available was restricted to CMV serostatus. In a later analysis, a missense DCLRE1C variant was linked to TCR beta V- and J-gene trimming. Associated with cytomegalovirus, according to the listing, were 150 to 200 TCR beta chains. A later analysis, which compared TCR beta chains of equal frequency, found the HLA-associated ones more clonally expanded.

The receptor was isolated from a woman under 40 in good health and CMV-seronegative. The chain joins TRBV5-1 to TRBJ2-1, with D possibly matching TRBD1 (6 bases). The sample consisted of PBMCs. The CDR3 bases are TGCGCCAGCAGCTTGGTCGACAGGTCAAATGAGCAGTTCTTC. This sequence encodes CASSLVDRSNEQFF.